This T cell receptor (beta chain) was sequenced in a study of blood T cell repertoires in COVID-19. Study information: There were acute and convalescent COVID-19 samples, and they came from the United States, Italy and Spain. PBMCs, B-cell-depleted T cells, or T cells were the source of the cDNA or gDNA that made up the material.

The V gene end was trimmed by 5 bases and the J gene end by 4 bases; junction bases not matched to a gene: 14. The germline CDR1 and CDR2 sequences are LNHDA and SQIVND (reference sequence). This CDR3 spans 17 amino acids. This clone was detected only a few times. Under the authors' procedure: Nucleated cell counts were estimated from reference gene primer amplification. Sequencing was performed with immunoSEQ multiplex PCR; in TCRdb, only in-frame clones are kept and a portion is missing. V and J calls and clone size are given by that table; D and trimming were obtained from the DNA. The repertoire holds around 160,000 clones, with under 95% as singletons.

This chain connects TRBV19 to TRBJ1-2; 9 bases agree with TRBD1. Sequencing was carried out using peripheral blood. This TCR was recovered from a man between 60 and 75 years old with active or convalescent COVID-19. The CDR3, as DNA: TGTGCCAGTAGTCCCACACCGGGACAGGGAGGCGGCTATGGCTACACCTTC. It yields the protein CASSPTPGQGGGYGYTF.